The clone carrying this TCR beta chain was detected only a few times. Its antigen is still unknown. TCRdb re-called the 5' RACE reads with MiXCR, one entry per CDR3 protein. The sample gives 80,000 to 95,000 distinct CDR3 sequences, around 9% of which show up once; 6.5% to 8.5% is in the top ten. The time point is: sample taken at primary tumor resection. Sequencing covered unsorted whole RNA taken from tumor, nontumor lung or frozen PBMC. There were 72 donors, all of them untreated patients with early-stage non-small cell lung cancer. This entry is derived from a study of spatial heterogeneity in lung cancer. Across the whole study: Raw sequencing reads included, on average, more than ten appearances of each unique TCR and UMI combination.

Regarding the study as a whole: Resection blood, more than follow-up blood, showed ubiquitous expanded tumor TCRs.

Specimen: PBMCs, collected at surgery. The source of this sequence is a male donor with early-stage non-small cell lung cancer.

The CDR3 loop reads CASSQDTAGDTQYF. The CDR3, as DNA: TGTGCCAGCAGCCAAGATACGGCGGGGGATACGCAGTATTTT. The V gene is TRBV4-2, the J gene TRBJ2-3; D may be TRBD2 (6 bases). V lost 0 bases, J lost 6 bases, and 10 bases lay in between. This CDR3 region has 14 residues. Germline CDR1 is LGHNA and CDR2 is YNFKEQ.